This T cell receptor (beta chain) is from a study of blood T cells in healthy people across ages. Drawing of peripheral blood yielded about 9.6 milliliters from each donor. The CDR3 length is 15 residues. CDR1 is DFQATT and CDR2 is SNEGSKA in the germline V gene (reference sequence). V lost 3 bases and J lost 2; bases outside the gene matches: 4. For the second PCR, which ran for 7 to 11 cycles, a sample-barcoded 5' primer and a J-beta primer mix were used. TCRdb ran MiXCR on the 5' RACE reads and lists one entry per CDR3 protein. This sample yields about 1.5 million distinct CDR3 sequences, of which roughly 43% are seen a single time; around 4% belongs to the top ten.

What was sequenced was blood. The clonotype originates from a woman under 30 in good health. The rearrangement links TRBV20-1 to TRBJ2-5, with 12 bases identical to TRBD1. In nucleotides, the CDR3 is TGCAGTGCTAGGGGGGACAGGGGGCAACAAGAGACCCAGTACTTC. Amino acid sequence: CSARGDRGQQETQYF.